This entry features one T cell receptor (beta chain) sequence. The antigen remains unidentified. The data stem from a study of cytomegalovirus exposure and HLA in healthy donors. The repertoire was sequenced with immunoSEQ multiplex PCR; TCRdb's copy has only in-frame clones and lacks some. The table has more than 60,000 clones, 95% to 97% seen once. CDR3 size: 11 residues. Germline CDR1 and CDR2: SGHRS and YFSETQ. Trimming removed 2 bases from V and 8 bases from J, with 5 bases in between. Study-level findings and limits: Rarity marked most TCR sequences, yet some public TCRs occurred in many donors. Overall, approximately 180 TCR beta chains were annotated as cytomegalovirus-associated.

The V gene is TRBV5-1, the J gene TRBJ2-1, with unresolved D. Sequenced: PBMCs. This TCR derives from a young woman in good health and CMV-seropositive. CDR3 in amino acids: CASSFLDEQFF. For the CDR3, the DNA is TGCGCCAGCAGCTTTCTAGATGAGCAGTTCTTC.